These 18 T cell receptor beta chains were all obtained from the same sample, sequenced in a study of blood T cell repertoires in COVID-19. Produced via immunoSEQ multiplex PCR; TCRdb's table is partial and in-frame only. The sample consists of a few hundred thousand clones, roughly 88% of them appearing once. Sequenced: PBMCs or T cells enriched from blood (not recorded which). These receptors were obtained from a woman aged 18 to 35 who had been exposed to COVID-19.

V is TRBV20-1 and J is TRBJ2-7; D is ambiguous. Germline assignment: CDR1 DFQATT and CDR2 SNEGSKA (reference sequence). V was pared by 5 bases and J by 2 bases, with 4 bases between. The CDR3 consists of 10 residues. In DNA form, the CDR3 reads TGCAGTGCTGGGCCCTACGAGCAGTACTTC. This translates into CSAGPYEQYF.

The chain links TRBV19 to TRBJ2-6; perhaps TRBD2 as D (5 bases). Trimming cost V 4 bases and J 2 bases, with 6 bases left between them. This CDR3 contains 14 residues. Germline CDR1 and CDR2: LNHDA and SQIVND (reference sequence). This CDR3 reads CASSTRAGANVLTF. DNA of the CDR3: TGTGCCAGTAGTACGCGGGCTGGGGCCAACGTCCTGACTTTC.

The CDR3 loop is CASWGQYNSPLHF. Written as DNA, the CDR3 is TGTGCCAGCTGGGGACAGTATAATTCACCCCTCCACTTT. The chain combines TRBV27 with TRBJ1-6, with 7 bases that match TRBD1. The germline V gene encodes CDR1 MNHEY and CDR2 SMNVEV (reference sequence). V dropped 8 bases and J dropped 4; count of bases not matched to a gene: 2. This CDR3 is built from 13 residues.

The chain employs TRBV7-2 and TRBJ2-3; D gene uncertain. This CDR3 region has 14 residues. The V end was cut by 5 bases, the J end by 1 base, with 10 bases between. Germline CDR1 is SGHTA and CDR2 is FQGNSA. CDR3 in amino acids: CASSHEGGTDTQYF. In DNA form, the CDR3 reads TGTGCCAGCAGCCATGAAGGAGGCACAGATACGCAGTATTTT.

The chain employs TRBV5-1 and TRBJ2-2; D perhaps matches TRBD2 (5 bases). V was shortened by 4 bases and J by 6 bases, with 7 bases between the two germline ends. The CDR3 sequence is 12 residues long. CDR1 is SGHRS and CDR2 is YFSETQ in the germline V gene. CDR3 residues: CASSERPGELFF. The DNA of the CDR3 is TGCGCCAGCAGCGAGCGGCCCGGGGAGCTGTTTTTT.

The chain links TRBV28 to TRBJ1-1, with no clear D. The CDR3 is 12 residues long. The V gene lost 2 bases and the J gene lost 8 bases, with 9 bases spanning the gap. Germline CDR1 MDHEN, CDR2 SYDVKM. The CDR3 spells CASSLGRPEAFF. The CDR3 DNA is TGTGCCAGCAGTTTAGGGAGGCCAGAAGCTTTCTTT.

This clone occurred a few times. V is TRBV11-2 and J is TRBJ2-7; 7 bases fit TRBD2. The germline V gene has CDR1 SGHAT and CDR2 FQNNGV. The ends lost 2 bases at V and 2 bases at J; junction bases unmatched: 6. CDR3 size: 15 residues. The CDR3 reads CASSLKGGPPYEQYF. The CDR3, as DNA: TGTGCCAGCAGCTTAAAGGGAGGGCCCCCCTACGAGCAGTACTTC. The entire variable domain, with the rest obtained from reference TRBV11-2 and TRBJ2-7, is as follows: EAGVAQSPRYKIIEKRQSVAFWCNPISGHATLYWYQQILGQGPKLLIQFQNNGVVDDSQLPKDRFSAERLKGVDSTLKIQPAKLEDSAVYLCASSLKGGPPYEQYFGPGTRLTVT.

The V call is TRBV5-1, the J call TRBJ2-7, with 9 bases fitting TRBD2. V dropped 3 bases and J dropped 6; count of bases not matched to a gene: 25. The CDR3 is 20 residues long. The germline CDR1 and CDR2 sequences are SGHRS and YFSETQ. CDR3 sequence reads: CASSSLSTTFSGSDGREQYF. The CDR3 bases are TGCGCCAGCAGCTCCCTTTCCACGACTTTTAGCGGGAGTGATGGTCGCGAGCAGTACTTC.

The V and J genes are TRBV30 and TRBJ2-7, with 8 bases that match TRBD1. Looked up from germline, CDR1 is GTSNPN and CDR2 is SVGIG (reference sequence). The CDR3 extends over 17 amino acids. The V segment lost 3 bases and the J segment 0 bases; nucleotides outside the gene matches: 13. CDR3 DNA sequence: TGTGCCTGGAGGGGGTTAAATGGACAGGGCGACTCCTACGAGCAGTACTTC. The encoded protein is CAWRGLNGQGDSYEQYF.

CDR3 residues: CASSEVEGVSNQPQHF. Written as DNA, the CDR3 is TGTGCCAGCAGTGAAGTCGAGGGGGTGAGCAATCAGCCCCAGCATTTT. The rearrangement joins TRBV6-1 to TRBJ1-5, with a possible D match to TRBD1 (6 bases). The V and J ends lost 1 base and 1 base respectively, with 11 bases between them. Per the germline V gene, CDR1 is MNHNS and CDR2 is SASEGT. CDR3 length equals 16 residues.

This clone was detected only a few times. The chain carries TRBV16 and TRBJ1-5, with D uncertain. Per the germline V gene, CDR1 is KGHSY and CDR2 is FQNENV. CDR3 length: 14 amino acids. Trimming pared 4 bases from V and 6 bases from J, leaving 13 bases between. This CDR3 is CASSRQVAGQPQHF. The CDR3 DNA reads as TGTGCCAGCAGCCGCCAGGTTGCAGGTCAGCCCCAGCATTTT. Using reference TRBV16 and TRBJ1-5 for the parts outside the CDR3, the full variable domain is GEEVAQTPKHLVRGEGQKAKLYCAPIKGHSYVFWYQQVLKNEFKFLISFQNENVFDETGMPKERFSAKCLPNSPCSLEIQATKLEDSAVYFCASSRQVAGQPQHFGDGTRLSIL.

CDR3 nucleotides: TGTGCCAGCAGCCGTAGCGGAAAAAGCTACAATGAGCAGTTCTTC. It specifies CASSRSGKSYNEQFF. The V and J genes are TRBV7-9 and TRBJ2-1; tentative D call: TRBD2 (6 bases). Germline V lookup: CDR1 SEHNR, CDR2 FQNEAQ (reference sequence). The V gene lost 5 bases and the J gene lost 3 bases, with 14 bases spanning the gap. This CDR3 is 15 amino acids long. Full variable domain (outside the CDR3, taken from reference TRBV7-9 and TRBJ2-1): DTGVSQNPRHKITKRGQNVTFRCDPISEHNRLYWYRQTLGQGPEFLTYFQNEAQLEKSRLLSDRFSAERPKGSFSTLEIQRTEQGDSAMYLCASSRSGKSYNEQFFGPGTRLTVL.

For this clone: Other DNA sequences within the sample encode an identical CDR3. The chain employs TRBV28 and TRBJ2-7, with 8 bases identical to TRBD2. Germline-derived CDR1 and CDR2 are MDHEN and SYDVKM. This CDR3 region has 15 residues. V was clipped by 4 bases and J by 0 bases; unmatched bases: 5. CDR3 region: CASSSPGGNSYEQYF. The DNA of the CDR3 is TGTGCCAGCAGTTCCCCGGGGGGGAACTCCTACGAGCAGTACTTC.

The V gene is TRBV2, the J gene TRBJ1-2, with a possible D match to TRBD1 (6 bases). The germline CDR1 and CDR2 sequences are SNHLY and FYNNEI. V lost 7 bases and J lost 2, with 14 bases in between. The CDR3 spans 14 residues. CDR3 loop: CASTLHQGNYGYTF. The CDR3 DNA sequence: TGTGCCAGCACCCTTCACCAGGGGAACTATGGCTACACCTTC.

CDR3 in amino acids: CASSSQGQGYGYTF. The CDR3 DNA reads as TGTGCCAGCAGTTCCCAGGGACAGGGTTATGGCTACACCTTC. This chain links TRBV28 with TRBJ1-2; 9 nucleotides align to TRBD1. The CDR3 has 14 amino acids. After removal of 4 bases from V and 5 bases from J, the junction contained 5 bases not matched to a gene. Germline loops: CDR1 MDHEN, CDR2 SYDVKM.

V is TRBV27 and J is TRBJ1-5, with 8 bases matching TRBD1. The V gene end was trimmed by 4 bases and the J gene end by 0 bases; junction bases not matched to a gene: 5. The CDR3 loop spans 16 amino acids. In germline, CDR1 is MNHEY, CDR2 SMNVEV (reference sequence). The CDR3 loop reads CASSSRTGSSNQPQHF. The CDR3, as DNA: TGTGCCAGCAGTTCCCGGACAGGGTCTAGCAATCAGCCCCAGCATTTT.

This clone was observed a handful of times. The CDR3 reads CASSHPGTTPEQYF. CDR3 nucleotides: TGTGCCAGCAGCCATCCCGGGACTACCCCCGAGCAGTACTTC. The V and J genes are TRBV14 and TRBJ2-7; TRBD2 agrees at 7 bases. This CDR3 spans 14 amino acids. V trimming: 3 bases; J trimming: 6 bases; junction bases outside the gene matches: 8. Germline V lookup: CDR1 SGHDN, CDR2 FVKESK.

The chain combines TRBV19 with TRBJ1-5, with TRBD1 matching 10 bases. J was trimmed by 7 bases and V by 1 base; bases with no gene match: 13. CDR3 length: 18 amino acids. Germline CDR1 is LNHDA and CDR2 is SQIVND (reference sequence). The CDR3 region has the DNA TGTGCCAGTAGTATAGGACCCGGGACAGGGGAGCTGTCGCAGCCCCAGCATTTT. Protein product: CASSIGPGTGELSQPQHF.